A single T cell receptor (beta chain) is shown here with its context. This clone's antigen is unknown. Base-call qualities are not available, and no considerably larger clone is one nucleotide away. The CDR3 starts with the cysteine, ends with the phenylalanine, and has 18 residues. Only CDR3 DNA remains: 54 bases, in frame from the first base. Clipping removes 0 bases from V and 7 bases from J, with 15 as the unmatched junction base count. Per the germline V gene, SGDLS is the CDR1 and YYNGEE is the CDR2. This sample is part of a study of shared clonotypes between healthy human individuals (dated by TCRdb to the early 2020s). Looking at the study overall: The cohort comprised two women and three men aged 18 to 49 years. For each donor, CD4 naive and CD4 memory were each given three plates, CD8 naive was given two plates, and CD8 memory was given one plate. The study deeply sequenced blood TCR repertoires of about five healthy adults to estimate repertoire size and the extent of clonotype sharing between individuals. Libraries were prepared and TCR repertoires were sequenced by different laboratories using diverse techniques, in order to increase sequencing depth and limit assay-specific biases. Per donor, leukapheresis produced somewhere between about 0.85 and 9.5 billion PBMCs. The study at large found these results: Even with the large sequencing depth, rarefaction of the sorted-subset datasets indicated that sequencing was incomplete. Clonotypes shared by all four sorted-subset donors showed higher generation probabilities than non-shared clonotypes. Sampling was limited to blood, and TCR repertoires in tissue likely differ from TCR repertoires in blood. Across a few donors, about 5% of naive CD4, roughly 3.8% of naive CD8, 2.3% of memory CD4, and under 0.45% of memory CD8 clonotypes were shared. Because the study included only a small number of donors, the genetic and exposure-history diversity represented was limited. Naive subsets generally had larger estimated clonotype richness than memory subsets. Pairwise subsampling led to the expectation that sequencing depth would affect the degree of clonotype sharing among donors.

Donors were healthy HIV-negative adults with no recently reported acute infections or vaccinations. Only Caucasian adults living in Nashville, Tennessee, USA were represented among the donors. Magnetic negative selection was used to enrich CD4+ T cells, after which naive cells were positively selected on CD45RA and the negative fraction became the memory subset. Blood was obtained by leukapheresis, after which PBMCs were separated by Ficoll-Histopaque density gradient centrifugation and cryopreserved in liquid nitrogen vapor phase. Purity and quantity of every magnetically sorted T cell population were checked by analytical flow cytometry. From each sorted fraction, genomic DNA was isolated and quantified by UV absorbance on a Nanodrop 2000c. Using the deep immunoSEQ assay, TCR CDR3 regions were amplified from genomic DNA by multiplex PCR. Extracted genomic DNA from each cell subset was distributed evenly across all wells of several immunoSEQ 96-well plates, and each plate was treated as a replicate. For sorted subsets, each replicate PCR was loaded with approximately 200 ng genomic DNA, equivalent to about 33,000 T cell genomes. The purified libraries were quantified using a Qubit 3.0 fluorometer, sized with a Bioanalyzer 2100, and then quantified again using the KAPA Library Quantification kit. Every immunoSEQ 96-well plate was sequenced on a dedicated single-read 150-cycle Illumina NextSeq 550 flow cell. The study's processing was this. Because only junctional sequences without quality scores were contained in the immunoSEQ output, filtering matching that applied to full-length reads could not be performed. Sequences were annotated with PyIR, a Python wrapper for IgBLAST v1.9, and V/J genes and CDR3 were assigned using IMGT germline references. Reads were filtered out if the reads had weak V/J assignments (E-value above 1e-6), no CDR3, stop codons, out-of-frame junctions, or ambiguous translated residues. V3J clonotypes were defined as sequences sharing an identical inferred V gene, J gene, and CDR3 amino acid sequence. Percentage overlap between repertoires was calculated by dividing the number of shared unique clonotypes by the size of the smaller repertoire. Three approaches were used to assess repertoire richness: RTK rarefaction, the Chao1 estimator, and Recon v2.1 estimates of unobserved clonotypes. OLGA was used to compute generation probabilities for all TCRbeta clonotypes that the gDNA method yielded from a few donors. TCRdb took this table from immuneACCESS and kept in-frame rearrangements with V and J called. Such tables lack part of the clones; where checked against another copy, unresolved V genes explain under half of the gap, and the rest is unexplained. The DNA was the basis for D and trimming; V, J and clone size are from that table. For this sample there are a few million clones; around 90% appear just once. The ten largest clones represent 0.37% of the sample.

This TCR derives from a man aged 18 to 29 in good health. Some clones in this sample may be carry-over from other donors' samples. Sequenced input: naive CD4+ T cells from PBMCs. According to the study, the label for this sample's cell subset or site signals: CD45RA+ positively selected. The chain employs TRBV9 and TRBJ2-1, with TRBD2 matching 8 junction bases. The CDR3 region: CASSVAPSGSLGKNEQFF. The bases are TGTGCCAGCAGCGTAGCACCAAGCGGGAGCCTAGGGAAGAATGAGCAGTTCTTC.